This entry lists 31 T cell receptor beta chains sequenced from one sample in a study of blood T cell repertoires in COVID-19 (dated by TCRdb to about 2020). The receptor library was made with the immunoSEQ multiplex PCR assay. Not all clones reach the TCRdb copy of this immuneACCESS table, which keeps in-frame sequences only. Checked studies attribute under half of the gap to unresolved V genes and leave the rest unexplained. A total of just under 350,000 clones appear in this sample, over 70% of them only once. Approximately 3% of the sample lies in the top ten. Sequenced sample: peripheral blood. Source of these receptors: a man aged 25 to 40 with active or convalescent COVID-19.

The table lists this clone with a few counts. This chain joins TRBV28 and TRBJ2-1; possibly TRBD2 for D (6 bases). V was cut by 9 bases and J by 7 bases, with 13 bases left in between. Germline V gene data show CDR1 as MDHEN and CDR2 as SYDVKM. CDR3 size: 12 residues. CDR3 nucleotide sequence: TGTGCCAGTAAACCTAGCGCGAATGAGCAGTTCTTC. The encoded protein is CASKPSANEQFF. Drawing the rest from reference TRBV28 and TRBJ2-1, the complete variable domain is DVKVTQSSRYLVKRTGEKVFLECVQDMDHENMFWYRQDPGLGLRLIYFSYDVKMKEKGDIPEGYSVSREKKERFSLILESASTNQTSMYLCASKPSANEQFFGPGTRLTVL.

The gene calls are TRBV28 and TRBJ2-3; a weak D match, TRBD2 (5 bases). Trimming left V 6 bases short and J 1 base short, with 14 bases between. The CDR3 extends over 15 amino acids. From germline, CDR1 is MDHEN and CDR2 SYDVKM. The CDR3 nucleotides read TGTGCCAGCAGAGAAACCGGGGTTGGCACAGATACGCAGTATTTT. Amino acid sequence: CASRETGVGTDTQYF.

The chain employs TRBV3-1 (or the pseudogene TRBV3-2) and TRBJ1-6; 7 nucleotides match TRBD1. The CDR3 totals 14 residues. After removal of 3 bases from V and 8 bases from J, the junction contained 4 bases not matched to a gene. CDR1 and CDR2 from the germline V gene are LGHDT and YNNKEL (reference sequence). The CDR3 here is CASSHRDSDSPLHF. The CDR3 nucleotides are TGTGCCAGCAGCCATCGGGACAGTGATTCACCCCTCCACTTT.

V usage is TRBV5-1 and J usage is TRBJ2-7, with a tentative D call TRBD1 (6 bases). CDR1 is SGHRS and CDR2 is YFSETQ in the germline V gene. CDR3 length: 14 amino acids. The V and J ends lost 0 bases and 3 bases respectively, with 10 bases between them. Here the CDR3 DNA reads TGCGCCAGCAGCTTGGTTCCGGACAGCTACGAGCAGTACTTC. Translated: CASSLVPDSYEQYF.

The chain joins TRBV19 to TRBJ2-1, with D tentatively TRBD2 (6 bases). Germline CDR1 is LNHDA and CDR2 is SQIVND (reference sequence). V shed 3 bases and J shed 12 bases, with 21 bases lying between them. The length of the CDR3 is 15 residues. The CDR3 coding sequence is TGTGCCAGTAGTATGGAGGGACCCTACTACCCCTGGCAGTTCTTC. Translating gives CASSMEGPYYPWQFF.

This sequence joins TRBV2 and TRBJ2-7, with 11 nucleotides matching TRBD2. J lost 0 bases, V lost 4 bases, and 14 bases had no gene match. This CDR3 spans 19 amino acids. From germline, CDR1 is SNHLY and CDR2 FYNNEI. CDR3: CASSGAPGLAVGSSYEQYF. The CDR3 nucleotides are TGTGCCAGCAGTGGGGCCCCGGGACTAGCGGTTGGAAGCTCCTACGAGCAGTACTTC.

The chain joins TRBV6-1 to TRBJ2-7; D gene unclear. The CDR3 is 13 amino acids. Germline V gene lookup returns CDR1 MNHNS and CDR2 SASEGT. Trimming left V 1 base short and J 3 bases short, with 7 bases between. CDR3 nucleotide sequence: TGTGCCAGCAGTGAAGAATTCTACTACGAGCAGTACTTC. Translated, it gives CASSEEFYYEQYF.

The genes are TRBV28 and TRBJ1-1; D perhaps matches TRBD1 (5 bases). The length of the CDR3 is 14 residues. Germline V gene sequence: CDR1 MDHEN, CDR2 SYDVKM. The germline V and J ends were trimmed by 6 bases and 6 bases, with 17 bases remaining between them. The DNA of the CDR3 is TGTGCCAGCAGCACCGGGGGGGGGACTCCTGAAGCTTTCTTT. It encodes CASSTGGGTPEAFF.

This sequence joins TRBV7-9 and TRBJ2-1; TRBD1 agrees at 7 bases. The germline CDR1 and CDR2 sequences are SEHNR and FQNEAQ (reference sequence). This CDR3 region has 17 residues. Trimming took 5 bases from V and 0 from J; bases not matched to a gene: 10. CDR3 nucleotide sequence: TGTGCCAGCAGCCCCGGGGCAGGGGGATTCTCCTACAATGAGCAGTTCTTC. Its translation: CASSPGAGGFSYNEQFF.

This clone has a count of ten or more. The chain has TRBV2 and TRBJ1-2; D call uncertain. V dropped 3 bases and J dropped 4 bases, with 18 bases sitting between them. CDR3 length: 16 residues. Per germline, CDR1 SNHLY and CDR2 FYNNEI. The CDR3 DNA is TGTGCCAGCAGTGACTTAGTCATGGGCTTAGGCTATGGCTACACCTTC. Protein: CASSDLVMGLGYGYTF.

This sequence joins TRBV6-2 or TRBV6-3 and TRBJ2-1; D is unclear. The ends were cut back, 4 bases at V and 5 bases at J, with 15 bases in the middle. The CDR3 consists of 15 residues. Germline CDR1 and CDR2: MNHEY and SVGEGT. The CDR3 sequence is CASSSPRVVDNEQFF. The CDR3 region has the DNA TGTGCCAGCAGTTCCCCGAGAGTAGTTGACAATGAGCAGTTCTTC.

The V call is TRBV28, the J call TRBJ1-2; 8 nucleotides align to TRBD1. Germline CDR1 is MDHEN and CDR2 is SYDVKM. J gave up 7 bases and V 4 bases, and 5 bases lay outside the gene matches. There are 13 residues in the CDR3. This chain's CDR3 is CASSSTGGGGYTF. DNA for the CDR3: TGTGCCAGCAGTTCAACAGGGGGTGGTGGCTACACCTTC.

The chain couples TRBV6-1 to TRBJ2-7; D perhaps matches TRBD1 (6 bases). Germline values: CDR1 MNHNS, CDR2 SASEGT. There are 16 residues in the CDR3. V was pared by 0 bases and J by 1 base, with 13 bases between. The CDR3 is CASSEALGQSSYEQYF. CDR3 bases: TGTGCCAGCAGTGAAGCCCTAGGACAGTCTTCCTACGAGCAGTACTTC.

This clone came up once. The rearrangement joins TRBV28 to TRBJ2-7; 10 bases line up with TRBD1. V gave up 5 bases and J gave up 2 bases; unmatched junction bases: 0. Per germline, CDR1 MDHEN and CDR2 SYDVKM. The CDR3 loop spans 13 amino acids. This CDR3 is CASSGTGAYEQYF. CDR3 DNA: TGTGCCAGCAGTGGGACAGGGGCCTACGAGCAGTACTTC.

V and J are TRBV15 and TRBJ2-3, with D tentatively TRBD2 (6 bases). Between the trimmed V and J ends, which lost 0 bases and 5 bases, there was a span of 12 bases. Germline V gives CDR1 LNHNV, CDR2 YYDKDF (reference sequence). The CDR3 loop spans 15 amino acids. CDR3: CATSRDVGGEDTQYF. Here the CDR3 DNA reads TGTGCCACCAGCAGAGATGTCGGCGGGGAAGATACGCAGTATTTT.

The DNA of the CDR3 is TGTGCCAGTAGTATATCGCGGGATTTAAAAGAGACCCAGTACTTC. Residues: CASSISRDLKETQYF. This chain links TRBV19 with TRBJ2-5, with D possibly being TRBD2 (6 bases). This CDR3 contains 15 residues. V was clipped by 2 bases and J by 3 bases, with 13 bases between them. Germline V gene sequence: CDR1 LNHDA, CDR2 SQIVND (reference sequence).

The chain uses TRBV5-6 and TRBJ2-5; TRBD2 matches at 7 bases. V lost 4 bases and J lost 7; bases outside the gene matches: 10. There are 14 residues in the CDR3. Germline assignment: CDR1 SGHDT and CDR2 YYEEEE. The CDR3 sequence: CASSLVASGVTQYF. In DNA form, the CDR3 reads TGTGCCAGCAGCCTGGTGGCCAGCGGGGTGACCCAGTACTTC.

The gene calls are TRBV27 and TRBJ2-1; 12 bases are a match to TRBD2. The CDR3 loop spans 16 amino acids. Germline V gives CDR1 MNHEY, CDR2 SMNVEV (reference sequence). V lost 2 bases, J lost 9 bases, and 8 bases stayed unmatched. The CDR3 sequence is CASSLGSSGRASEQFF. The CDR3 nucleotides are TGTGCCAGCAGTTTAGGGTCTAGCGGGAGGGCTAGTGAGCAGTTCTTC.

This CDR3 reads CASSPPTGVNTGELFF. CDR3 bases: TGTGCCAGCAGTCCTCCGACAGGCGTGAACACCGGGGAGCTGTTTTTT. The chain carries TRBV3-1 (or the pseudogene TRBV3-2) and TRBJ2-2; D possibly corresponds to TRBD1 (6 bases). CDR1 and CDR2 (germline): LGHDT, YNNKEL (reference sequence). The CDR3 covers 16 residues. Trimming took 6 bases from V and 1 from J, leaving 15 bases between them.

This sequence joins TRBV6-2 or TRBV6-3 and TRBJ2-1, with 7 bases identical to TRBD2. Germline V gene data show CDR1 as MNHEY and CDR2 as SVGEGT. The CDR3 spans 15 residues. V dropped 2 bases and J dropped 0; count of bases not matched to a gene: 1. DNA of the CDR3: TGTGCCAGCAGTTACCTAGCGGTCTCCTACAATGAGCAGTTCTTC. Protein: CASSYLAVSYNEQFF.

This chain uses TRBV19 with TRBJ1-6, with D possibly matching TRBD1 (5 bases). V lost 3 bases to trimming and J lost 3 bases, with 6 bases between them. The germline gives CDR1 LNHDA, CDR2 SQIVND (reference sequence). The CDR3 has 14 amino acids. CDR3 sequence reads: CASSIQGYNSPLHF. CDR3 in DNA: TGTGCCAGTAGTATCCAGGGCTATAATTCACCCCTCCACTTT.

The count of this clone is one. The chain couples TRBV9 to TRBJ1-6; D remains ambiguous. The germline CDR1 and CDR2 sequences are SGDLS and YYNGEE. This CDR3 comprises 15 residues. V shed 3 bases and J shed 7 bases, with 14 bases lying between them. CDR3 in amino acids: CASSGRGSANSPLHF. The CDR3 DNA is TGTGCCAGCAGCGGGAGAGGGTCAGCAAATTCACCCCTCCACTTT.

CDR3 DNA sequence: TGTGCCAGCACAACTACAGGGGGCACTGAAGCTTTCTTT. It specifies CASTTTGGTEAFF. The gene calls are TRBV12-3 or TRBV12-4 and TRBJ1-1; 8 bases line up with TRBD1. J gave up 4 bases and V 7 bases, and 5 bases lay outside the gene matches. The CDR3 consists of 13 residues.

The chain carries TRBV2 and TRBJ2-7, with D unresolved. CDR1 and CDR2 from the germline V gene are SNHLY and FYNNEI. The CDR3 contains 17 residues. V gave up 4 bases and J gave up 0 bases, with 19 bases separating them. The CDR3 is CASSGPQEALFSYEQYF. The CDR3 DNA is TGTGCCAGCAGTGGGCCCCAAGAGGCCCTCTTCTCCTACGAGCAGTACTTC.

The genes are TRBV2 and TRBJ2-3; D possibly corresponds to TRBD1 (6 bases). The CDR3 is made up of 15 amino acids. Per the germline V gene, CDR1 is SNHLY and CDR2 is FYNNEI. V was cut by 6 bases and J by 7 bases, with 20 bases left in between. The CDR3 DNA is TGTGCCAGCAGAGCCCGGACAGAGGAAAGGAATACGCAGTATTTT. Its translation is CASRARTEERNTQYF.

V is TRBV4-3 and J is TRBJ2-1, with D tentatively TRBD2 (6 bases). The V and J ends lost 1 base and 3 bases respectively, with 13 bases between them. The CDR3 totals 16 residues. Germline V gene sequence: CDR1 LGHNA, CDR2 YSLEER. In DNA form, the CDR3 reads TGCGCCAGCAGCCAAGTTGTCGGGAGCAGCTACAATGAGCAGTTCTTC. It yields the protein CASSQVVGSSYNEQFF.

The gene calls are TRBV6-1 and TRBJ2-1; the match to TRBD1 covers 7 bases. J lost 6 bases, V lost 4 bases, and 12 bases had no gene match. The CDR3 has 16 residues. CDR1 MNHNS and CDR2 SASEGT come from the germline V gene. CDR3 residues: CASSVLSDRASNEQFF. DNA of the CDR3: TGTGCCAGCAGTGTGCTGAGTGACAGGGCTTCCAATGAGCAGTTCTTC.

This clone came up once. The chain employs TRBV7-8 and TRBJ2-7, with 8 bases fitting TRBD1. V shed 5 bases, J shed 4 bases, and the junction held 7 bases outside the gene matches. Germline assignment: CDR1 SGHVS and CDR2 FQNEAQ. CDR3 length: 14 residues. CDR3 sequence: CASSRGQGWYEQYF. DNA of the CDR3: TGTGCCAGCAGCCGAGGACAGGGATGGTACGAGCAGTACTTC.

This clone was seen only once. The gene calls are TRBV6-1 and TRBJ1-4; possible D gene TRBD1, 6 bases. The V and J ends lost 10 bases and 5 bases respectively, with 11 bases between them. CDR1 and CDR2 from the germline V gene are MNHNS and SASEGT. This CDR3 spans 12 amino acids. CDR3 DNA sequence: TGTGCCACCTCTACAGGGAATGAAAAACTGTTTTTT. Translating gives CATSTGNEKLFF.

This rearrangement joins TRBV28 to TRBJ1-1, with unresolved D. Germline CDR1 MDHEN, CDR2 SYDVKM. V was pared by 6 bases and J by 0 bases, with 8 bases between. This CDR3 region has 13 residues. The CDR3 coding sequence is TGTGCCAGCAGGCCGACACTGAACACTGAAGCTTTCTTT. It translates to CASRPTLNTEAFF.

The chain links TRBV7-2 to TRBJ2-3; 9 bases line up with TRBD1. In germline, CDR1 is SGHTA, CDR2 FQGNSA. The CDR3 has 15 residues. Trimming cost V 4 bases and J 5 bases; bases outside gene matches: 7. The CDR3 sequence: CASSWDRVSVDTQYF. CDR3 DNA: TGTGCCAGCAGCTGGGACAGGGTTTCGGTAGATACGCAGTATTTT.